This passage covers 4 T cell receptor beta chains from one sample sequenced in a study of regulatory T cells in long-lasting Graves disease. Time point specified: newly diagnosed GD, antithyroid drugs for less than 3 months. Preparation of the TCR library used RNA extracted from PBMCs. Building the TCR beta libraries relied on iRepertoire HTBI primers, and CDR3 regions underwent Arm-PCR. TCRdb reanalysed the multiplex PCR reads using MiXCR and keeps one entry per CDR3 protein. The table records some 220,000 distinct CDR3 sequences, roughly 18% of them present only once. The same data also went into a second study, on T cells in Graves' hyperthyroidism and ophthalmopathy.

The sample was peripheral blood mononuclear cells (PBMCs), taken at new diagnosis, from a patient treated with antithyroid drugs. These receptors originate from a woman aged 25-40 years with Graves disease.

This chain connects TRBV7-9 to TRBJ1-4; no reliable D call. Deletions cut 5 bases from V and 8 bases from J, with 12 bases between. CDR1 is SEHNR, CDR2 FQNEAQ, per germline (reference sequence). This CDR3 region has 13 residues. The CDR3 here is CASSLSTGEKLFF. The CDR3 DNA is TGTGCCAGCAGCCTTTCTACCGGAGAAAAACTGTTTTTT.

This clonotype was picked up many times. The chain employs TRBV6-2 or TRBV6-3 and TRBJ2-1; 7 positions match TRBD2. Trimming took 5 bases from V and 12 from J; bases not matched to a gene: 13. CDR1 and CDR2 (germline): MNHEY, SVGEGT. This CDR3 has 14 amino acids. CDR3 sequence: CASSEAKSGTGQFF. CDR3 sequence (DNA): TGTGCCAGCAGTGAAGCTAAAAGCGGGACGGGGCAGTTCTTC.

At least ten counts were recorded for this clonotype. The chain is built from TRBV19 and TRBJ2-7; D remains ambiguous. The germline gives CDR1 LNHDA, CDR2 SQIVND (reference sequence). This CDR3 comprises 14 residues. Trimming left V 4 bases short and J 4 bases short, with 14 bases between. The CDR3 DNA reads TGTGCCAGTAGTAGCAAGAGCCCGCTTTACGAGCAGTACTTC. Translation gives CASSSKSPLYEQYF.

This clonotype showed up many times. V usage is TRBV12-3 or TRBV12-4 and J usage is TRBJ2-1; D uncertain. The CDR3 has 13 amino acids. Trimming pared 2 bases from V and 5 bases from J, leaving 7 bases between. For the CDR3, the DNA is TGTGCCAGCAGTTTACCCGCCGACAATGAGCAGTTCTTC. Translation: CASSLPADNEQFF.